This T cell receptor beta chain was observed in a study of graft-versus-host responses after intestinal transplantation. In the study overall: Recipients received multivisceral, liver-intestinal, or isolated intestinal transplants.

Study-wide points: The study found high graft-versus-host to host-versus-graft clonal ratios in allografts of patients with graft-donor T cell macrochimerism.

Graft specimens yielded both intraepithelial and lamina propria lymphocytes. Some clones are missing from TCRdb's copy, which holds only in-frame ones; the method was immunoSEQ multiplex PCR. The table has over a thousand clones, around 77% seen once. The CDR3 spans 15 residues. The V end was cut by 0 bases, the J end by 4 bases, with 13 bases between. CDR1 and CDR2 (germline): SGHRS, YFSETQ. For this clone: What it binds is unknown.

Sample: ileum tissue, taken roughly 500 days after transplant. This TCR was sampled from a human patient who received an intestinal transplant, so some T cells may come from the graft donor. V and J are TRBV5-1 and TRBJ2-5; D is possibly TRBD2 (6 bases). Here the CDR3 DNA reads TGCGCCAGCAGCTTGGACCCAGTGGGAGGAGAGACCCAGTACTTC. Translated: CASSLDPVGGETQYF. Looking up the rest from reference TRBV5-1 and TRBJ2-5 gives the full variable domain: KAGVTQTPRYLIKTRGQQVTLSCSPISGHRSVSWYQQTPGQGLQFLFEYFSETQRNKGNFPGRFSGRQFSNSRSEMNVSTLELGDSALYLCASSLDPVGGETQYFGPGTRLLVL.